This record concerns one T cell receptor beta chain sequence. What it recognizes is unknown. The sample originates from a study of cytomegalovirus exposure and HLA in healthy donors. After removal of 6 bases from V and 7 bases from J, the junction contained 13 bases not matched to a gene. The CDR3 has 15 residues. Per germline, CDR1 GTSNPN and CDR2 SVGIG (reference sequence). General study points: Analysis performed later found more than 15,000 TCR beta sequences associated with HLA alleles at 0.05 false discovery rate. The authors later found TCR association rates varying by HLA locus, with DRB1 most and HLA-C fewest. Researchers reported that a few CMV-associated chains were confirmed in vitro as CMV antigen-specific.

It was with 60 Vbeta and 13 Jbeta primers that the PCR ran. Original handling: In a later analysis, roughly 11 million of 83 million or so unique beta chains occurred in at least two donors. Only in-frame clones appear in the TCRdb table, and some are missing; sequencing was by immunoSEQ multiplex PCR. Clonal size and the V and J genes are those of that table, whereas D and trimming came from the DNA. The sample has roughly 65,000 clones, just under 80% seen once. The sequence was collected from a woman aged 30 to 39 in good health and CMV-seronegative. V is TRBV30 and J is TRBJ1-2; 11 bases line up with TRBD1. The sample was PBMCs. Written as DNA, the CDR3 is TGTGCCTGCCTTACCCGGGACAGGGGGTTCACTGGCTACACCTTC. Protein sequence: CACLTRDRGFTGYTF.